The 5 T cell receptor beta chains below were found in one sample sequenced in a study of response to subunit inactivated influenza vaccine. MiXCR, run by TCRdb on the RT-PCR reads, gives a single entry per CDR3 protein. This table has roughly 670,000 distinct CDR3 sequences, less than 15% appearing once. This specimen consisted of PBMCs from blood, obtained 14 days before vaccination. The receptors come from a man aged 50-59 years who received an inactivated influenza vaccine.

This clonotype showed up many times. The chain recombines TRBV6-1 with TRBJ1-3, with no clear D. Germline V gene lookup returns CDR1 MNHNS and CDR2 SASEGT. This CDR3 spans 15 amino acids. The V gene lost 3 bases and the J gene lost 0 bases, with 9 bases spanning the gap. CDR3 sequence reads: CASSEVQSSGNTIYF. CDR3 DNA: TGTGCCAGCAGTGAGGTCCAGAGCTCTGGAAACACCATATATTTT.

In its sample, this clonotype was seen many times. The CDR3 coding sequence is TGTGCCAGCAGTGAACTAGCGGGAGTATCCTACGAGCAGTACTTC. Residues: CASSELAGVSYEQYF. V gene TRBV2 combines with J gene TRBJ2-7, with 10 bases matching TRBD2. The CDR3 sequence is 15 residues long. CDR1 is SNHLY and CDR2 is FYNNEI in the germline V gene. V shed 2 bases and J 1 base; nucleotides not matched to a gene: 2.

This clonotype was seen only a few times. The genes are TRBV14 and TRBJ1-4; TRBD1 might be the D (5 bases). CDR3 length: 16 residues. Trimming removed 2 bases from V and 2 bases from J, with 12 bases in between. The germline gives CDR1 SGHDN, CDR2 FVKESK. As DNA, the CDR3 is TGTGCCAGCAGCCAACTCGGGACCCAGACTAATGAAAAACTGTTTTTT. It yields the protein CASSQLGTQTNEKLFF.

The table lists this clonotype with many counts. V usage is TRBV7-9 and J usage is TRBJ2-1, with D possibly matching TRBD2 (7 bases). V was pared by 5 bases and J by 4 bases, with 21 bases between. CDR3 length equals 17 residues. Germline V gene lookup returns CDR1 SEHNR and CDR2 FQNEAQ (reference sequence). As DNA, the CDR3 is TGTGCCAGCAGCCTCAAACTCGGCGGGGGCTCTTACAATGAGCAGTTCTTC. This codes for CASSLKLGGGSYNEQFF.

Ten or more counts support this clonotype. This chain uses TRBV27 with TRBJ2-7; TRBD2 matches at 8 bases. Germline loops: CDR1 MNHEY, CDR2 SMNVEV (reference sequence). With 6 bases clipped from V and 4 bases from J, the junction kept 8 bases outside the gene matches. This CDR3 is built from 14 residues. As DNA, the CDR3 is TGTGCCAGCAGCTTCACTAGCGGCTCGTACGAGCAGTACTTC. This gives the protein CASSFTSGSYEQYF.